A single sample gave rise to the 21 T cell receptor beta chains below, sequenced in a study of response to subunit inactivated influenza vaccine. Each CDR3 protein is one row after TCRdb ran MiXCR on the RT-PCR reads. The table records hundreds of thousands of distinct CDR3 sequences, approximately 7.1% of them present only once. Sequenced here: PBMCs from blood, sampled approximately 25 months after vaccination. The source is a man aged 45 to 75 who received an inactivated influenza vaccine.

The genes are TRBV6-1 and TRBJ1-5; D is uncertain. Germline V gene lookup returns CDR1 MNHNS and CDR2 SASEGT. Between the trimmed V and J ends, which lost 6 bases and 2 bases, there was a span of 11 bases. The CDR3 consists of 14 residues. The CDR3 spells CASRPGRGNQPQHF. CDR3 coding DNA: TGTGCCAGCAGACCGGGTAGGGGCAATCAGCCCCAGCATTTT.

A few counts support this clonotype. The gene calls are TRBV3-1 and TRBJ2-3; weak D call: TRBD2 (5 bases). The CDR3 covers 16 residues. CDR1 is LGHDT, CDR2 YNNKEL, per germline (reference sequence). Trimming took 1 base from V and 0 from J, leaving 11 bases between them. CDR3 sequence: CASSQVMRVSTDTQYF. The DNA for the CDR3 is TGTGCCAGCAGCCAAGTGATGCGGGTGAGCACAGATACGCAGTATTTT.

This clonotype was detected only a few times. In DNA form, the CDR3 reads TGCAGCGTCTGGACTAGCGGGGGCAATGAGCAGTTCTTC. Amino acid sequence: CSVWTSGGNEQFF. The chain uses TRBV29-1 and TRBJ2-1; 13 bases fit TRBD2. There are 13 residues in the CDR3. Germline CDR1 and CDR2: SQVTM and ANQGSEA. V lost 6 bases to trimming and J lost 6 bases; unmatched junction nucleotides: 2.

This sequence joins TRBV10-3 and TRBJ2-6; D call uncertain. This CDR3 is 13 amino acids long. V lost 4 bases, J lost 4 bases, and 5 bases lay in between. CDR1 is ENHRY and CDR2 is SYGVKD in the germline V gene. The CDR3 protein is CAISASGANVLTF. The CDR3 nucleotides read TGTGCCATCAGTGCTTCGGGGGCCAACGTCCTGACTTTC.

This clonotype occurred a few times. The chain joins TRBV11-2 to TRBJ2-7; D possibly corresponds to TRBD1 (5 bases). The CDR3 covers 15 residues. V dropped 7 bases and J dropped 0 bases, with 16 bases sitting between them. In germline, CDR1 is SGHAT, CDR2 FQNNGV. DNA of the CDR3: TGTGCCAGCACCTCCCTAGGGGTCGGCTCCTACGAGCAGTACTTC. Its translation: CASTSLGVGSYEQYF.

The chain links TRBV20-1 to TRBJ2-3; TRBD2 matches at 8 bases. CDR3 length equals 12 residues. Germline assignment: CDR1 DFQATT and CDR2 SNEGSKA (reference sequence). Germline trimming cut 5 bases from V and 6 bases from J; bases unmatched to any gene: 4. The CDR3: CSARSSGDTQYF. In DNA form, the CDR3 reads TGCAGTGCTCGGTCTAGCGGGGATACGCAGTATTTT.

V usage is TRBV12-3 or TRBV12-4 and J usage is TRBJ2-3, with 10 positions matching TRBD2. V lost 6 bases and J lost 2; bases outside the gene matches: 11. The CDR3 spans 17 residues. CDR3 loop: CASSGSRTSGFTDTQYF. The CDR3 DNA follows: TGTGCCAGCAGCGGGTCGCGGACTAGCGGATTCACAGATACGCAGTATTTT.

This clonotype appeared a few times. The germline gene is not matched at one end of the junction; a read error may be the cause. The rearrangement uses TRBV7-7 and TRBJ2-3; 7 nucleotides match TRBD2. The CDR3 loop spans 16 amino acids. The germline V gene has CDR1 SSHAT and CDR2 FNYEAQ (reference sequence). CDR3 DNA: TGTGCTAGCAGCCTCGGACTAGGCGAACGCACAGATACGCAGTATTTT. Its protein is CASSLGLGERTDTQYF.

This clonotype was observed at least ten times. The V and J genes are TRBV20-1 and TRBJ2-5, with D possibly matching TRBD2 (6 bases). The V end was cut by 2 bases, the J end by 3 bases, with 19 bases between. CDR1 and CDR2 from the germline V gene are DFQATT and SNEGSKA (reference sequence). The CDR3 is made up of 16 amino acids. Here the CDR3 DNA reads TGCAGTGCTAGAATGTTGGGCGGGACCAAGGAAGAGACCCAGTACTTC. This encodes CSARMLGGTKEETQYF.

This clonotype appeared many times. The V call is TRBV7-2, the J call TRBJ2-5; 8 bases are a match to TRBD2. Germline V gene sequence: CDR1 SGHTA, CDR2 FQGNSA. Trimming at V came to 0 bases and at J to 7 bases, leaving 10 bases not matched to a gene. The CDR3 runs 16 residues. CDR3 in DNA: TGTGCCAGCAGCTTAGCTGGTAGCGGGAACCACCGGACCCAGTACTTC. Translated, it gives CASSLAGSGNHRTQYF. Complete variable domain (other parts from reference TRBV7-2 and TRBJ2-5): GAGVSQSPSNKVTEKGKDVELRCDPISGHTALYWYRQSLGQGLEFLIYFQGNSAPDKSGLPSDRFSAERTGGSVSTLTIQRTQQEDSAVYLCASSLAGSGNHRTQYFGPGTRLLVL.

The table lists this clonotype with a few counts. The V call is TRBV12-3 or TRBV12-4, the J call TRBJ2-2, with 8 bases lining up with TRBD2. V gave up 2 bases and J gave up 0 bases; unmatched junction bases: 11. The CDR3 loop spans 19 amino acids. CDR3 nucleotides: TGTGCCAGCAGTTTACCCCTAGCGGGCCGATATTCGAACACCGGGGAGCTGTTTTTT. As protein: CASSLPLAGRYSNTGELFF.

The chain is built from TRBV6-2 or TRBV6-3 and TRBJ1-5, with TRBD1 matching 7 bases. From germline, CDR1 is MNHEY and CDR2 SVGEGT. This CDR3 has 15 residues. Germline trimming cut 2 bases from V and 5 bases from J; bases unmatched to any gene: 6. CDR3 coding DNA: TGTGCCAGCAGTTACCTCGACAGGGCGCATCAGCCCCAGCATTTT. Translating gives CASSYLDRAHQPQHF.

This clonotype occurred a few times. V is TRBV15 and J is TRBJ2-7; D remains unclear. V was clipped by 8 bases and J by 3 bases, with 11 bases between them. Germline V gene data show CDR1 as LNHNV and CDR2 as YYDKDF (reference sequence). The CDR3 sequence is 12 residues long. CDR3 residues: CATSGGSYEQYF. The CDR3 coding sequence is TGTGCCACCTCTGGCGGAAGCTACGAGCAGTACTTC.

V gene TRBV5-1 combines with J gene TRBJ1-1, with D maybe TRBD1 (5 bases). The CDR3 runs 16 residues. V shed 0 bases and J shed 1 base, with 13 bases lying between them. Germline CDR1 SGHRS, CDR2 YFSETQ. CDR3 sequence reads: CASSLAGVGGNTEAFF. The DNA for the CDR3 is TGCGCCAGCAGCTTGGCCGGGGTTGGGGGGAACACTGAAGCTTTCTTT.

This clonotype was seen repeatedly, ten times or more. The chain has TRBV5-1 and TRBJ1-3; D call uncertain. The CDR3 length is 14 residues. Germline lookup yields CDR1 SGHRS and CDR2 YFSETQ. With 2 bases removed from V and 0 bases from J, the gap between germline ends came to 6 bases. The CDR3 reads CASSFGPSGNTIYF. The CDR3 DNA reads as TGCGCCAGCAGCTTCGGCCCCTCTGGAAACACCATATATTTT.

The rearrangement links TRBV4-3 to TRBJ2-7; D remains unclear. Trimming shortened V by 0 bases and J by 3 bases, and 6 bases separated the two germline ends. The CDR3 length is 13 residues. The germline V gene has CDR1 LGHNA and CDR2 YSLEER. In DNA form, the CDR3 reads TGCGCCAGCAGCCAAGATAGGTACTACGAGCAGTACTTC. Translated: CASSQDRYYEQYF.

This clonotype showed up just a few times. This rearrangement joins TRBV4-3 to TRBJ2-6, with 13 bases that match TRBD2. J gave up 0 bases and V 0 bases, and 5 bases lay outside the gene matches. CDR3 length equals 20 residues. Germline V gene data show CDR1 as LGHNA and CDR2 as YSLEER. The DNA for the CDR3 is TGCGCCAGCAGCCAAGATGCCGGGACTAGCGGGAACTCTGGGGCCAACGTCCTGACTTTC. Encoded protein: CASSQDAGTSGNSGANVLTF.

In its sample, this clonotype was seen many times. The rearrangement uses TRBV7-9 and TRBJ2-5; D remains ambiguous. Trimming removed 3 bases at V and 0 bases at J, with 8 bases between. This CDR3 spans 14 amino acids. Per the germline V gene, CDR1 is SEHNR and CDR2 is FQNEAQ (reference sequence). CDR3: CASSFAPDQETQYF. The CDR3 bases are TGTGCCAGCAGCTTTGCGCCAGACCAAGAGACCCAGTACTTC. The full variable domain, rest sourced from reference TRBV7-9 and TRBJ2-5, is DTGVSQNPRHKITKRGQNVTFRCDPISEHNRLYWYRQTLGQGPEFLTYFQNEAQLEKSRLLSDRFSAERPKGSFSTLEIQRTEQGDSAMYLCASSFAPDQETQYFGPGTRLLVL.

The chain recombines TRBV5-1 with TRBJ1-4; D gene unclear. There are 14 residues in the CDR3. V was shortened by 6 bases and J by 0 bases, with 9 bases between the two germline ends. Germline loops: CDR1 SGHRS, CDR2 YFSETQ. The CDR3 reads CASTIGSTNEKLFF. Here the CDR3 DNA reads TGCGCCAGCACCATAGGATCAACTAATGAAAAACTGTTTTTT.

This clonotype has ten or more counts. The chain combines TRBV27 with TRBJ2-7; a possible D gene is TRBD1 (6 bases). The germline V gene encodes CDR1 MNHEY and CDR2 SMNVEV (reference sequence). With 3 bases removed from V and 0 bases from J, the gap between germline ends came to 9 bases. The CDR3 contains 14 residues. CDR3 protein: CASSFDRSSYEQYF. The CDR3 DNA follows: TGTGCCAGCAGTTTCGACAGGTCCTCCTACGAGCAGTACTTC.

This clonotype came up many times. CDR3 in amino acids: CSALKGGGTDTQYF. In DNA form, the CDR3 reads TGCAGTGCCTTAAAGGGTGGTGGCACAGATACGCAGTATTTT. The chain recombines TRBV20-1 with TRBJ2-3; D unresolved. This CDR3 spans 14 amino acids. Germline assignment: CDR1 DFQATT and CDR2 SNEGSKA (reference sequence). V shed 6 bases and J shed 1 base, with 14 bases lying between them.